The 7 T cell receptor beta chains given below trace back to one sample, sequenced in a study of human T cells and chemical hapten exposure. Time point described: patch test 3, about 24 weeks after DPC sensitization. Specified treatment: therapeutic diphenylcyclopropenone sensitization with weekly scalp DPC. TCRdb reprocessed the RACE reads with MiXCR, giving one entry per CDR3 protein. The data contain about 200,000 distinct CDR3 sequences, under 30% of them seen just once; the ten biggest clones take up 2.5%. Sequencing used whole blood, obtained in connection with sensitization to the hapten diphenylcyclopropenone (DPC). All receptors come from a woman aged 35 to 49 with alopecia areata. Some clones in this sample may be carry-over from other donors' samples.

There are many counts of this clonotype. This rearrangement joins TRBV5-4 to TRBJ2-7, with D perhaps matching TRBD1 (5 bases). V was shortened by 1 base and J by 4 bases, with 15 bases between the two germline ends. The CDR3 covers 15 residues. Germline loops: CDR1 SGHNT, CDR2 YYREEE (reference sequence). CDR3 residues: CASSLWGVVGYEQYF. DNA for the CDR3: TGTGCCAGCAGCTTGTGGGGCGTAGTGGGGTACGAGCAGTACTTC.

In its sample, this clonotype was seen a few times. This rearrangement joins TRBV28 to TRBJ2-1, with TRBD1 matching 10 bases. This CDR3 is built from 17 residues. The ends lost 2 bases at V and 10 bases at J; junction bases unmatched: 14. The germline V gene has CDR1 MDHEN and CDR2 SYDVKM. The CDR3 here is CASSLKFPGQGFREQFF. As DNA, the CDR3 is TGTGCCAGCAGTTTAAAATTCCCGGGACAGGGGTTCAGGGAGCAGTTCTTC.

The CDR3 region has the DNA TGCAGCGTTTTAAGTGAGACCCAGTACTTC. Encoded protein: CSVLSETQYF. The chain couples TRBV29-1 to TRBJ2-5; D not certain. The CDR3 loop spans 10 amino acids. Germline V gene lookup returns CDR1 SQVTM and CDR2 ANQGSEA. V lost 5 bases and J 5 bases, leaving 6 bases between the germline ends.

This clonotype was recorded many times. This CDR3 reads CASSPLMGANTEAFF. The CDR3 nucleotides read TGTGCCAGCAGTCCCCTAATGGGAGCGAACACTGAAGCTTTCTTT. This chain links TRBV27 with TRBJ1-1; D is unresolved. The CDR3 has 15 residues. V was clipped by 5 bases and J by 1 base, with 14 bases between them. Germline V gene sequence: CDR1 MNHEY, CDR2 SMNVEV (reference sequence).

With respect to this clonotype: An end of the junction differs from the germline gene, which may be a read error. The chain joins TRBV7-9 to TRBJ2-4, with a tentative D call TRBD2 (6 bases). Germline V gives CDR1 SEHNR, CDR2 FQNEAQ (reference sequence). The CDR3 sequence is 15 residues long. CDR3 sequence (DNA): TGTGCCAGCAGCTTAGGGGAGGACTTCAAAAACATTCAGCACTTC. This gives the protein CASSLGEDFKNIQHF.

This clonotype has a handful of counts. The CDR3 sequence is CASSLGLAGALETQYF. For the CDR3, the DNA is TGTGCCAGCAGTTTAGGGCTAGCGGGAGCTTTAGAGACCCAGTACTTC. This chain uses TRBV28 with TRBJ2-5; 10 nucleotides align to TRBD2. After removal of 2 bases from V and 4 bases from J, the junction contained 7 bases not matched to a gene. Germline CDR1 MDHEN, CDR2 SYDVKM. This CDR3 contains 16 residues.

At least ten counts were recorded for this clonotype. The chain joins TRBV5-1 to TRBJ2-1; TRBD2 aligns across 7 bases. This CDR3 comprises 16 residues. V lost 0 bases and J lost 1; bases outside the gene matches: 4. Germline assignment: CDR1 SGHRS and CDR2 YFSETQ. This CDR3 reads CASSLVLRESYNEQFF. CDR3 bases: TGCGCCAGCAGCTTGGTGTTGCGGGAGTCCTACAATGAGCAGTTCTTC.